One sample yielded the 5 T cell receptor beta chains listed below, sequenced in a study of blood T cell repertoires in COVID-19. TCRdb keeps only in-frame clones here, not all; method: immunoSEQ multiplex PCR. The profile covers roughly 40,000 clones, with nearly 90% appearing a single time and about 2.6% taken by the ten largest. Sequencing used peripheral blood. These receptor sequences come from a man in his fifties or sixties with active COVID-19.

CDR3 region: CASRGGSGFYGYTF. The CDR3 DNA is TGTGCCAGCAGAGGGGGAAGTGGATTCTATGGCTACACCTTC. The chain links TRBV6-5 to TRBJ1-2; D may be TRBD1 (6 bases). V was trimmed by 6 bases and J by 4 bases, leaving 15 bases between them. The CDR3 extends over 14 amino acids. Germline CDR1 reads MNHEY; CDR2 reads SVGAGI.

The V gene is TRBV6-1, the J gene TRBJ2-2; 9 positions agree with TRBD1. The CDR3 runs to 16 residues. CDR1 and CDR2 (germline): MNHNS, SASEGT. V was clipped by 4 bases and J by 5 bases; unmatched bases: 8. As DNA, the CDR3 is TGTGCCAGCAGTGCCCAACCGACAGGGGGGACCGGGGAGCTGTTTTTT. This codes for CASSAQPTGGTGELFF.

V is TRBV5-6 and J is TRBJ2-3; no clear D. V shed 0 bases and J shed 7 bases, with 12 bases lying between them. CDR1 is SGHDT and CDR2 is YYEEEE in the germline V gene. The CDR3 runs to 14 residues. The CDR3 reads CASSLASYPYTQYF. CDR3 nucleotide sequence: TGTGCCAGCAGCTTGGCCTCCTACCCATATACGCAGTATTTT.

This sequence joins TRBV5-4 and TRBJ2-2; TRBD2 aligns across 8 bases. The CDR3 consists of 15 residues. CDR1 and CDR2 (germline): SGHNT, YYREEE (reference sequence). V was clipped by 5 bases and J by 4 bases; unmatched bases: 7. For the CDR3, the DNA is TGTGCCAGCAGTCGGACTAGCCGTAGCACCGGGGAGCTGTTTTTT. This translates into CASSRTSRSTGELFF.

This chain joins TRBV5-5 and TRBJ2-7; TRBD2 matches 9 bases. The CDR3 loop spans 15 amino acids. Germline CDR1 reads SGHKS; CDR2 reads YYEKEE (reference sequence). The trim removed 0 bases at V and 6 bases at J, leaving 7 bases unmatched. The chain's CDR3 is CASSLVGGGASEQYF. In nucleotides, the CDR3 is TGTGCCAGCAGCTTGGTAGGCGGGGGGGCCTCCGAGCAGTACTTC.